The T cell receptor (beta chain) described here comes from a study of CXCR3-negative and CXCR3-positive naive CD8 T cells. TRB cDNA libraries were made by UMI-labeled 5' RACE. From the 5' RACE reads, TCRdb lists one entry per CDR3 protein and no DNA. This repertoire includes roughly 140,000 distinct CDR3 sequences. Study results and caveats: CXCR3-positive naive cells carried more hydrophobic TRB CDR3s than CXCR3-negative ones. Upon cryopreservation, CXCR3 expression partially decreased, and most assays used fresh PBMCs.

Worth noting for this clonotype: Its antigen is not known.

CDR1 is MNHEY and CDR2 is SMNVEV in the germline V gene (reference sequence). The CDR3 is made up of 13 amino acids. The sequenced sample consisted of naive CXCR3+ CD8+ T cells from blood. The subset was: CD45RO-CCR7+CD27+CD95- naive CD8+ T cells expressing CXCR3 (TNR3+). V and J are TRBV27 and TRBJ1-2. This TCR derives from a human donor in good health. Some clones in this sample may be carry-over from other donors' samples. CDR3 sequence reads: CASSLNWSKGYTF.